This entry concerns a single T cell receptor (beta chain). The data derive from a study of CD8 T cells in Susac syndrome. Germline CDR1 reads SNHLY; CDR2 reads FYNNEI. This CDR3 is built from 16 residues. V dropped 0 bases and J dropped 4 bases, with 15 bases sitting between them. cDNA came from roughly 0.5 to 1 ug RNA primed by random hexamers. TCRdb redid the calling of the immunoSEQ multiplex PCR reads with MiXCR, one entry per CDR3 protein. The table includes 150,000 or so distinct CDR3 sequences, approximately 95% detected once. The receptor was isolated from a human donor with Susac syndrome. The chain is built from TRBV2 and TRBJ1-2; a weak D match, TRBD1 (6 bases). Sequenced sample: CD4+ T cells from PBMCs. The CDR3 nucleotides read TGTGCCAGCAGTGAAGCTGGTGGGGGGCGTATCTATGGCTACACCTTC. The encoded protein is CASSEAGGGRIYGYTF.